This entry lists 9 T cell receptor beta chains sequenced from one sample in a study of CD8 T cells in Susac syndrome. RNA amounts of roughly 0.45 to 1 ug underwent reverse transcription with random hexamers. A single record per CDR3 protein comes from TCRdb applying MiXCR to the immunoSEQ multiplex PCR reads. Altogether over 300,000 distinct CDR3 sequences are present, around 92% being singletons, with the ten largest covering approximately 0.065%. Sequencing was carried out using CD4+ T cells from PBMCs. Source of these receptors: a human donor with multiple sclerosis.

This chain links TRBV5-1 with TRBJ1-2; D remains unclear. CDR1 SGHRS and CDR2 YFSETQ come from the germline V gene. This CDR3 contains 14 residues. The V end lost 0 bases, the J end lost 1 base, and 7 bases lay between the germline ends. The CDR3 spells CASSLGAVNYGYTF. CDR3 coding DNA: TGCGCCAGCAGCTTGGGGGCTGTTAACTATGGCTACACCTTC.

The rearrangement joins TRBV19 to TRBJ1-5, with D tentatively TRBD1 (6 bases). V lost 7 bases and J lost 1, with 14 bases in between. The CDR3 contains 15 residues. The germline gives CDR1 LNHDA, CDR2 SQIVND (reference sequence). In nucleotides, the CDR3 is TGTGCCAGTAACCCCGGGACACCAAGCAATCAGCCCCAGCATTTT. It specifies CASNPGTPSNQPQHF.

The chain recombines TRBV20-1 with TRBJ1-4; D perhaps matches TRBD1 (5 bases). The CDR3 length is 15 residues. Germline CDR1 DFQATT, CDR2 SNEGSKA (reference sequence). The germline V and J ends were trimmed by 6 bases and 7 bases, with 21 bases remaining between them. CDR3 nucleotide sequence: TGCAGTGCACCGATTGTTGGGGCCCATAGTGAAAAACTGTTTTTT. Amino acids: CSAPIVGAHSEKLFF.

The CDR3 DNA follows: TGTGCCAGCAGCCAAGATCCCAGCGGGGGGCCCACAGATACGCAGTATTTT. This translates into CASSQDPSGGPTDTQYF. The rearrangement links TRBV3-1 to TRBJ2-3; TRBD2 aligns across 9 bases. The J segment lost 2 bases and the V segment lost 0 bases, leaving 6 bases of the junction unmatched. Germline V gene lookup returns CDR1 LGHDT and CDR2 YNNKEL (reference sequence). The CDR3 extends over 17 amino acids.

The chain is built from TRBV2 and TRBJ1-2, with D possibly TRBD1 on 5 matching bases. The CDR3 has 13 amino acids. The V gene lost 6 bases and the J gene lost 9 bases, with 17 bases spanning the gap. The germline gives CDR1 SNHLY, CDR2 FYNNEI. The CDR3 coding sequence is TGTGCCAGCAGGAGAGGGGTGATTGACCGCTACACCTTC. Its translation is CASRRGVIDRYTF.

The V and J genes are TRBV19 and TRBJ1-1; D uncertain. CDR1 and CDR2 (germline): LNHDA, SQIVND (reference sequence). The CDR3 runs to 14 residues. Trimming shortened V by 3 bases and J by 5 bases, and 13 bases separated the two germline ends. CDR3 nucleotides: TGTGCCAGTAGTATTCAGTCAGAAAATACTGAAGCTTTCTTT. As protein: CASSIQSENTEAFF.

CDR3: CASSFERANQPQHF. The CDR3, as DNA: TGTGCCAGCAGTTTCGAAAGGGCTAATCAGCCCCAGCATTTT. The V gene is TRBV12-3 or TRBV12-4, the J gene TRBJ1-5; no firm D call. V was pared by 3 bases and J by 4 bases, with 10 bases between. The CDR3 has 14 amino acids.

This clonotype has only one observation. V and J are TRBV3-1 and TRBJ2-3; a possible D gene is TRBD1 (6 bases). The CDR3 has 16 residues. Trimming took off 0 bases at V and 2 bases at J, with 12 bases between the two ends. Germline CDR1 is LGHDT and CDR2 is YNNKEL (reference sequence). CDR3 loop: CASSQDQGFFTDTQYF. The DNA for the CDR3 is TGTGCCAGCAGCCAAGATCAGGGGTTCTTCACAGATACGCAGTATTTT.

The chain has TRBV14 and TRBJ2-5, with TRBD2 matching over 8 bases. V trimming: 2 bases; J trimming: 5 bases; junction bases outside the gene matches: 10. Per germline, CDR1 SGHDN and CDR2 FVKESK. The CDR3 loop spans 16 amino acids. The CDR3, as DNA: TGTGCCAGCAGCCAATTACGGGAGGGCCCTCGGGAGACCCAGTACTTC. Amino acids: CASSQLREGPRETQYF.